This TCR beta chain is drawn from a study of blood T cell repertoires in COVID-19. About the research overall: The study drew acute and convalescent COVID-19 samples from the United States, Italy and Spain.

The CDR3 consists of 14 residues. The germline V gene encodes CDR1 SNHLY and CDR2 FYNNEI. V lost 1 base and J lost 0, with 4 bases in between. Measured with immunoSEQ multiplex PCR; TCRdb has only the in-frame clones, and not every one. The repertoire holds about 240,000 clones, with 80% to 85% as singletons. This clone was observed a few times. The sample carries other DNA sequences with the same CDR3. The V call is TRBV2, the J call TRBJ1-3; D gene ambiguous. The sequenced material came from peripheral blood. This receptor was obtained from a woman aged 60-70 years with active or convalescent COVID-19. CDR3 DNA sequence: TGTGCCAGCAGTGAAGGGAGCTCTGGAAACACCATATATTTT. Translated: CASSEGSSGNTIYF. Full variable domain (outside the CDR3, taken from reference TRBV2 and TRBJ1-3): EPEVTQTPSHQVTQMGQEVILRCVPISNHLYFYWYRQILGQKVEFLVSFYNNEISEKSEIFDDQFSVERPDGSNFTLKIRSTKLEDSAMYFCASSEGSSGNTIYFGEGSWLTVV.